This T cell receptor (beta chain) was identified in a study of blood T cells in healthy people across ages. With V trimmed by 2 bases and J by 2 bases, 6 bases remained unmatched. Germline V gene data show CDR1 as SEHNR and CDR2 as FQNEAQ (reference sequence). The CDR3 sequence is 16 residues long. A second PCR, run for roughly 7 to 12 cycles, used a sample-barcoded 5' primer plus a J-beta primer mix. One entry per CDR3 protein, called by TCRdb with MiXCR from the 5' RACE reads. The table shows some 790,000 distinct CDR3 sequences, with roughly 26% occurring only once. This clonotype was observed once.

The receptor was derived from a woman over 75 in good health. The specimen sequenced was blood. The chain links TRBV7-9 to TRBJ2-5, with 9 bases that match TRBD1. CDR3 region: CASSLTGGTVQETQYF. The CDR3 DNA follows: TGTGCCAGCAGCTTAACAGGGGGCACCGTACAAGAGACCCAGTACTTC.